The 14 T cell receptor beta chains listed next were all sequenced from one sample in a study of blood T cells in healthy people across ages. The use of a sample-barcoded 5' primer and a J-beta primer mix characterized a second PCR of roughly 6 to 11 cycles. TCRdb ran MiXCR on the 5' RACE reads and lists one entry per CDR3 protein. The table has more than 1 million distinct CDR3 sequences, 40% to 55% seen once. The sample comprised blood. These receptors were taken from a woman aged 60-75 years in good health.

This chain uses TRBV29-1 with TRBJ1-1; TRBD1 aligns across 11 bases. Germline loops: CDR1 SQVTM, CDR2 ANQGSEA. The J segment lost 11 bases and the V segment lost 6 bases, leaving 8 bases of the junction unmatched. The CDR3 is made up of 12 amino acids. The CDR3 loop reads CSVPGQGVGAFF. The CDR3 nucleotides read TGCAGCGTCCCGGGACAGGGGGTGGGGGCTTTCTTT.

This clonotype has just a few counts. This chain uses TRBV18 with TRBJ1-2, with 8 nucleotides matching TRBD1. The CDR3 loop spans 12 amino acids. Germline V CDR1 and CDR2: KGHSH, LQKENI. V lost 2 bases and J lost 12; bases outside the gene matches: 5. The CDR3 loop is CASSPAQGEDTF. In DNA form, the CDR3 reads TGTGCCAGCTCACCAGCACAGGGGGAAGACACCTTC.

This clonotype has more than one count but fewer than ten. This chain uses TRBV20-1 with TRBJ2-7; D possibly corresponds to TRBD2 (6 bases). Per germline, CDR1 DFQATT and CDR2 SNEGSKA (reference sequence). Trimming removed 1 base at V and 6 bases at J, with 16 bases between. This CDR3 region has 14 residues. DNA of the CDR3: TGCAGTGCTAGAGCAAGGACTATCGGAGGCGAGCAGTACTTC. The encoded protein is CSARARTIGGEQYF.

The genes are TRBV6-5 and TRBJ1-1; 7 positions agree with TRBD1. This CDR3 has 14 residues. Germline CDR1 reads MNHEY; CDR2 reads SVGAGI. The V segment lost 6 bases and the J segment 4 bases; nucleotides outside the gene matches: 8. The CDR3 DNA reads TGTGCCAGCAGACTCGACAGGGTAACCACTGAAGCTTTCTTT. This encodes CASRLDRVTTEAFF.

The gene calls are TRBV5-1 and TRBJ2-5; tentatively, D is TRBD2 (6 bases). Trimming shortened V by 4 bases and J by 11 bases, and 21 bases separated the two germline ends. The CDR3 is 14 amino acids. From germline, CDR1 is SGHRS and CDR2 YFSETQ. The CDR3 loop reads CASSPAGQWNEQYF. The DNA for the CDR3 is TGCGCCAGCAGCCCCGCGGGGCAGTGGAATGAGCAGTACTTC.

The V and J genes are TRBV19 and TRBJ2-6; TRBD1 matches 9 bases. The CDR3 length is 18 residues. Trimming removed 5 bases from V and 1 base from J; junction bases left unmatched: 9. CDR1 and CDR2 from the germline V gene are LNHDA and SQIVND (reference sequence). The CDR3: CASSSWTGAGSGANVLTF. DNA for the CDR3: TGTGCCAGTAGTTCTTGGACAGGGGCAGGATCTGGGGCCAACGTCCTGACTTTC.

This clonotype was counted between two and nine times. J is TRBJ1-6 and V is TRBV27; no clear D. The length of the CDR3 is 15 residues. In germline, CDR1 is MNHEY, CDR2 SMNVEV (reference sequence). Trimming removed 1 base from V and 5 bases from J, with 9 bases in between. The CDR3 nucleotides are TGTGCCAGCAGTTTATTTTGGGCGGATAATTCACCCCTCCACTTT. Translation: CASSLFWADNSPLHF.

This chain joins TRBV20-1 and TRBJ2-3; TRBD1 is a possible D gene (6 bases). Germline values: CDR1 DFQATT, CDR2 SNEGSKA (reference sequence). This CDR3 is 13 amino acids long. V was clipped by 1 base and J by 6 bases, with 11 bases between them. The CDR3 DNA is TGCAGTGCTAGAGGACAGGTCACTGATACGCAGTATTTT. This translates into CSARGQVTDTQYF.

This clonotype turned up a few times. This chain joins TRBV5-6 and TRBJ2-4; D not resolved. CDR3 length: 14 amino acids. V was cut by 0 bases and J by 6 bases, with 10 bases left in between. Germline V lookup: CDR1 SGHDT, CDR2 YYEEEE. The CDR3 DNA is TGTGCCAGCAGCTTGGACACTTACTCAAACATTCAGTACTTC. Protein product: CASSLDTYSNIQYF.

Worth noting for this clonotype: Mismatch with germline at one junction end may stem from a read error. V and J are TRBV7-2 and TRBJ2-3; D is ambiguous. Germline V gives CDR1 SGHTA, CDR2 FQGNSA. The CDR3 has 12 residues. CDR3 in amino acids: CACSQDADTQYF. CDR3 DNA: TGTGCCTGCAGCCAGGATGCAGATACGCAGTATTTT.

This chain connects TRBV5-8 to TRBJ1-2; TRBD1 aligns across 7 bases. The junction had 8 bases not matched to a gene; V was cut back by 5 bases and J by 4 bases. The CDR3 is 14 amino acids. CDR1 and CDR2 (germline): SGHTS, YDEGEE. This chain's CDR3 is CASSFGTATYGYTF. As DNA, the CDR3 is TGTGCCAGCAGTTTTGGGACAGCTACCTATGGCTACACCTTC.

The sample holds one count of this clonotype. The chain is built from TRBV20-1 and TRBJ1-5; D gene uncertain. Germline assignment: CDR1 DFQATT and CDR2 SNEGSKA (reference sequence). V was cut by 1 base and J by 11 bases, with 15 bases left in between. The CDR3 loop spans 13 amino acids. The CDR3 region is CSARGYNPPSQHF. CDR3 DNA: TGCAGTGCTAGAGGCTACAACCCCCCCTCCCAGCATTTT.

CDR3 residues: CSASGGVGYTF. The CDR3 bases are TGCAGTGCTAGTGGGGGGGTTGGCTACACCTTC. V is TRBV20-1 and J is TRBJ1-2, with a possible D match to TRBD1 (5 bases). Germline-derived CDR1 and CDR2 are DFQATT and SNEGSKA (reference sequence). The CDR3 is 11 residues long. V lost 3 bases and J 7 bases, leaving 9 bases between the germline ends.

The V and J genes are TRBV7-9 and TRBJ2-7, with a possible D match to TRBD2 (6 bases). V shed 5 bases and J shed 9 bases, with 26 bases lying between them. Germline loops: CDR1 SEHNR, CDR2 FQNEAQ (reference sequence). The length of the CDR3 is 16 residues. Here the CDR3 reads CASSGPGVAVATGQYF. The CDR3, as DNA: TGTGCCAGCAGCGGGCCCGGGGTAGCGGTAGCTACGGGGCAGTACTTC.